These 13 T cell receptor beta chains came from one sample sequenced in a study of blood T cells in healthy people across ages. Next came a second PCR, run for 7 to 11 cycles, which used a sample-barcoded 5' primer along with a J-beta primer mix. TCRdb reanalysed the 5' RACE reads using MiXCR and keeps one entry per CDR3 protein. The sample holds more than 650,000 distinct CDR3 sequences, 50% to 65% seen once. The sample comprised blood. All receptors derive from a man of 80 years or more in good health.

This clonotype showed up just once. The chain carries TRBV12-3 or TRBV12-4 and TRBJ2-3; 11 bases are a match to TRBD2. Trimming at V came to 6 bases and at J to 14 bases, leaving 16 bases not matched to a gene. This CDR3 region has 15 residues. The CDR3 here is CASSTSGRGHRYAYF. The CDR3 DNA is TGTGCCAGCAGCACTAGCGGGAGAGGACACAGATACGCGTATTTT.

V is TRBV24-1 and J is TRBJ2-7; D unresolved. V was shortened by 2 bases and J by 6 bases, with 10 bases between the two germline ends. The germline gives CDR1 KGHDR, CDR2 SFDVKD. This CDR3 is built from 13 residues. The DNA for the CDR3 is TGTGCCACCAGTGATTCCACGAGGCGCGAGCAGTACTTC. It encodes CATSDSTRREQYF.

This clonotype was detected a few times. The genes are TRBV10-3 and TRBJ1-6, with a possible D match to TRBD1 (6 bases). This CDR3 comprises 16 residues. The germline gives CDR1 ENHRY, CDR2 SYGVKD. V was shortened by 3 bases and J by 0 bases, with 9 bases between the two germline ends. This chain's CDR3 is CAISDGQSSYNSPLHF. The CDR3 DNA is TGTGCCATCAGTGATGGACAGAGCTCCTATAATTCACCCCTCCACTTT.

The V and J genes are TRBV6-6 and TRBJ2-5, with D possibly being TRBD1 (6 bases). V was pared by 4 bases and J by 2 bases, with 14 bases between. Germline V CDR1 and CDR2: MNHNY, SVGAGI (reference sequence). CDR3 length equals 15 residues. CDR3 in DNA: TGTGCCAGCAGTTGGTCAGGGGCGGCTCAAGAGACCCAGTACTTC. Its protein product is CASSWSGAAQETQYF.

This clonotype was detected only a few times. CDR3 loop: CASSATGAILGGIQYF. The CDR3 DNA reads TGTGCCAGCAGCGCAACCGGAGCTATCCTTGGGGGCATTCAGTACTTC. The chain recombines TRBV9 with TRBJ2-4, with D possibly called TRBD1 or TRBD2 (5 bases each). Trimming took off 3 bases at V and 9 bases at J, with 22 bases between the two ends. The CDR3 has 16 residues. Germline V lookup: CDR1 SGDLS, CDR2 YYNGEE.

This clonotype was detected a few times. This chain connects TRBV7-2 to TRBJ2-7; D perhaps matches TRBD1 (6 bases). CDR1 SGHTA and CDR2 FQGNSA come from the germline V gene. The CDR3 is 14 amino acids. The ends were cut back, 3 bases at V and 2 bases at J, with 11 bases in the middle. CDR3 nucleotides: TGTGCCAGCAGCTTTCGTGACAGGCCCTACGAGCAGTACTTC. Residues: CASSFRDRPYEQYF.

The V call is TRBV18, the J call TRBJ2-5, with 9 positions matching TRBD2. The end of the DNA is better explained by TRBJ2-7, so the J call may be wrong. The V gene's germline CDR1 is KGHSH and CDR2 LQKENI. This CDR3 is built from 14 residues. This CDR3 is CASSPASGKYEQYF. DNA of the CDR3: TGTGCCAGCTCACCCGCTAGCGGGAAGTACGAGCAGTACTTC.

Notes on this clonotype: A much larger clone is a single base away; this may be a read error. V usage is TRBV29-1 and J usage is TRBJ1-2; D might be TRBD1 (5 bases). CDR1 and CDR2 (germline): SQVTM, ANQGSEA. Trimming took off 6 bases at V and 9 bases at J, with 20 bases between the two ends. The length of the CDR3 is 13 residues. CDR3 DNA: TGCAGCGTCCCGGGGGATGGGGGGTATAGCTACACCTTC. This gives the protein CSVPGDGGYSYTF.

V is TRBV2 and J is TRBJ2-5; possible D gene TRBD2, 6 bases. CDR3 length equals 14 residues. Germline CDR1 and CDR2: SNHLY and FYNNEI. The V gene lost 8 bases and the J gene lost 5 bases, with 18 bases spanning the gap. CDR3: CASAETTGGETQYF. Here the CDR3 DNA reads TGTGCCAGCGCGGAAACCACAGGAGGGGAGACCCAGTACTTC. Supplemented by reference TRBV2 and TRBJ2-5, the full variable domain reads EPEVTQTPSHQVTQMGQEVILRCVPISNHLYFYWYRQILGQKVEFLVSFYNNEISEKSEIFDDQFSVERPDGSNFTLKIRSTKLEDSAMYFCASAETTGGETQYFGPGTRLLVL.

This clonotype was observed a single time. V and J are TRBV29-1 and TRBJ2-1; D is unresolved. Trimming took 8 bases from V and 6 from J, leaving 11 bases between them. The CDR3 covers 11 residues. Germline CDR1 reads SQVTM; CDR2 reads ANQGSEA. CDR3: CSRAIFNEQFF. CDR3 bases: TGCAGCCGGGCAATCTTCAATGAGCAGTTCTTC.

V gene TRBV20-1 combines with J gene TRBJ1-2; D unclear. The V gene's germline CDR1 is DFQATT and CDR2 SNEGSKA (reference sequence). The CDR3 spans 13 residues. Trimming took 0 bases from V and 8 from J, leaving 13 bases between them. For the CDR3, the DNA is TGCAGTGCTAGAGAGGCGAACCTCCCAGGCTACACCTTC. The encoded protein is CSAREANLPGYTF.

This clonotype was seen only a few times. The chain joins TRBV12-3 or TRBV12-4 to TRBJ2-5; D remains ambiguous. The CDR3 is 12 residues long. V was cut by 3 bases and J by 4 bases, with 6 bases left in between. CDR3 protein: CASSFRIETQYF. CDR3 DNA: TGTGCCAGCAGTTTTAGGATAGAGACCCAGTACTTC.

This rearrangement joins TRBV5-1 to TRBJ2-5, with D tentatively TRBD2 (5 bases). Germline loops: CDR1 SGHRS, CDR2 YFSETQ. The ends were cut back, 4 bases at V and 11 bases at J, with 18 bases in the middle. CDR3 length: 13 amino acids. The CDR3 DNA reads TGCGCCAGCAGCCCCAGTGGTGCGAGGGAGCAGTACTTC. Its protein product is CASSPSGAREQYF.